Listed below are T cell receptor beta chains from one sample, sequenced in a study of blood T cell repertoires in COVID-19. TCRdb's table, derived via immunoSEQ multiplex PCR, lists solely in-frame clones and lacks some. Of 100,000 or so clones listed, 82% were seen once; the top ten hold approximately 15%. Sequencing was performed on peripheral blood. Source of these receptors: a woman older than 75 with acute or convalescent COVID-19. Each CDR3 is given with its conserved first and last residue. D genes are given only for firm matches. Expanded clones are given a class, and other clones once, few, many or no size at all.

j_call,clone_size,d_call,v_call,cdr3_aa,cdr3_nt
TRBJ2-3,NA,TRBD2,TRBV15,CATSKGAGVAQYF,TGTGCCACCAGCAAAGGAGCGGGAGTAGCTCAGTATTTT
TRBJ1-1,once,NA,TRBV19,CASRFSRDTEAFF,TGTGCCAGTAGGTTCTCCAGGGACACTGAAGCTTTCTTT
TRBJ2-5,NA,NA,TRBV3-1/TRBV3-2,CASSPPPQGTQYF,TGTGCCAGCAGCCCCCCGCCCCAGGGGACCCAGTACTTC
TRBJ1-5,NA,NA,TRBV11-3,CASSLDGGGTPQHF,TGTGCCAGCAGCTTAGATGGGGGAGGGACGCCCCAGCATTTT
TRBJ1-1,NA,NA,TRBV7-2,CASSLVVRGNTEAFF,TGTGCCAGCAGCTTAGTAGTCAGGGGGAACACTGAAGCTTTCTTT
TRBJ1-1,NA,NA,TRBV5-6,CASSFPAPDTEAFF,TGTGCCAGCAGCTTCCCCGCTCCGGACACTGAAGCTTTCTTT
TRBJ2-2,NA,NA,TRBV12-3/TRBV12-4,CASSLSYTGELFF,TGTGCCAGCAGTTTGTCATACACCGGGGAGCTGTTTTTT
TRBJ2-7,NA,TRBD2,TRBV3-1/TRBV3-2,CASSQGTSGRARVGWQYF,TGTGCCAGCAGTCAAGGGACTAGCGGGAGGGCTAGAGTCGGGTGGCAGTACTTC
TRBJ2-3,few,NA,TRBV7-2,CASSLLGLHPGTDTQYF,TGTGCCAGCAGCTTATTAGGACTACACCCGGGCACAGATACGCAGTATTTT
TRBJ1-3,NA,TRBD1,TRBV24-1,CATSDSRTGSGNTIYF,TGTGCCACCAGTGATTCTCGGACAGGGTCAGGAAACACCATATATTTT
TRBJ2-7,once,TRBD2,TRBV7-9,CASEQRDSYEQYF,TGTGCCAGCGAGCAGCGGGACTCCTACGAGCAGTACTTC
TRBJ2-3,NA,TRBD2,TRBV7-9,CASSRTSGGLGDTQYF,TGTGCCAGCAGCCGGACTAGCGGGGGACTGGGAGATACGCAGTATTTT
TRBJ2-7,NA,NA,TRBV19,CASRPSGSTYEQYF,TGTGCCAGTAGGCCCTCAGGCTCAACCTACGAGCAGTACTTC
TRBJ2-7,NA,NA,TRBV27,CASSLKGGDYEQYF,TGTGCCAGCAGTTTAAAAGGGGGTGACTACGAGCAGTACTTC
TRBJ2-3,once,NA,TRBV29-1,CSVEGGKGTDTQYF,TGCAGCGTTGAAGGCGGGAAGGGCACAGATACGCAGTATTTT
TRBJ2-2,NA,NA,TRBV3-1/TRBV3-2,CASADSYTGELFF,TGTGCCAGCGCGGACTCTTACACCGGGGAGCTGTTTTTT
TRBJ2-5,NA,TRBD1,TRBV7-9,CASSRDRMQETQYF,TGTGCCAGCAGCCGGGACAGGATGCAAGAGACCCAGTACTTC
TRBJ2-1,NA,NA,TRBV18,CASSPRSGQYNEQFF,TGTGCCAGCTCACCACGGAGCGGCCAGTACAATGAGCAGTTCTTC
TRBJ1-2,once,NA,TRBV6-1,CASSEALQQTINYGYTF,TGTGCCAGCAGTGAAGCGCTTCAACAGACAATCAACTATGGCTACACCTTC
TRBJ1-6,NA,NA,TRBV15,CATSKDSELLNSPLHF,TGTGCCACCAGCAAAGACTCGGAGTTGTTGAATTCACCCCTCCACTTT
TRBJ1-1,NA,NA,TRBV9,CASSVAEGGYTEAFF,TGTGCCAGCAGCGTAGCGGAAGGGGGTTATACTGAAGCTTTCTTT
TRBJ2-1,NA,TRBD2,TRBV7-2,CASSGGLAVSYNEQFF,TGTGCCAGCAGCGGGGGACTAGCCGTGTCCTACAATGAGCAGTTCTTC
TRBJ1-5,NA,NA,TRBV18,CASSPSPDNQPQHF,TGTGCCAGCTCACCATCCCCAGACAATCAGCCCCAGCATTTT
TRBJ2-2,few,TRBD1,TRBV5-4,CASSPALTGPTGELFF,TGTGCCAGCAGCCCGGCGTTGACAGGGCCTACCGGGGAGCTGTTTTTT
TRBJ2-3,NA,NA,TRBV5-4,CASSLAKTYSTDTQYF,TGTGCCAGCAGCTTGGCGAAGACTTACTCCACAGATACGCAGTATTTT
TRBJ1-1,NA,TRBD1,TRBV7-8,CASTIRDRNTEAFF,TGTGCCAGCACCATCAGGGACAGAAACACTGAAGCTTTCTTT
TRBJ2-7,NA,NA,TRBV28,CASSQSTPFGEQYF,TGTGCCAGCAGCCAATCTACTCCGTTTGGTGAGCAGTACTTC
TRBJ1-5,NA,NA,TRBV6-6,CASSQRGGTGPQHF,TGTGCCAGCAGTCAACGTGGGGGCACCGGGCCCCAGCATTTT
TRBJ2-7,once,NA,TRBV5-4,CASSLTAGAAAYEQYF,TGTGCCAGCAGCTTAACGGCGGGGGCCGCTGCCTACGAGCAGTACTTC
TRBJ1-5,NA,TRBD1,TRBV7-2,CASSLDRGTQPQHF,TGTGCCAGCAGTTTGGACAGGGGGACTCAGCCCCAGCATTTT
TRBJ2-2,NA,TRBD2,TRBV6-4,CASRRELSTGELFF,TGTGCCAGTAGGCGGGAGTTAAGCACCGGGGAGCTGTTTTTT